A single sample gave rise to the 21 T cell receptor beta chains below, sequenced in a study of CD8 T cells in Susac syndrome. RNA, at about 0.5 to 1 ug, was reverse transcribed with random hexamers. MiXCR, applied by TCRdb to the immunoSEQ multiplex PCR reads, yields one record per CDR3 protein. In the table there are about 150,000 distinct CDR3 sequences, over 85% of which are singletons. The source material was CD4+ T cells from PBMCs. These receptors all come from a human donor with multiple sclerosis.

The gene calls are TRBV7-9 and TRBJ2-5; TRBD2 aligns across 13 bases. The V gene end was trimmed by 5 bases and the J gene end by 4 bases; junction bases not matched to a gene: 10. This CDR3 has 17 amino acids. CDR1 and CDR2 from the germline V gene are SEHNR and FQNEAQ (reference sequence). CDR3 amino acids: CASSRTSGGAGGETQYF. CDR3 DNA sequence: TGTGCCAGCAGCCGTACTAGCGGGGGGGCAGGAGGAGAGACCCAGTACTTC.

The V gene is TRBV9, the J gene TRBJ1-2, with a possible D match to TRBD1 (6 bases). The V end was cut by 4 bases, the J end by 3 bases, with 31 bases between. The CDR3 runs 20 residues. Germline V gene data show CDR1 as SGDLS and CDR2 as YYNGEE. The CDR3 loop is CASSPPGYPQLRGSDYGYTF. The CDR3 bases are TGTGCCAGCAGCCCTCCGGGGTACCCACAGCTTAGGGGGTCGGACTATGGCTACACCTTC. The full variable domain, in which reference TRBV9 and TRBJ1-2 provide the parts outside the CDR3, is DSGVTQTPKHLITATGQRVTLRCSPRSGDLSVYWYQQSLDQGLQFLIQYYNGEERAKGNILERFSAQQFPDLHSELNLSSLELGDSALYFCASSPPGYPQLRGSDYGYTFGSGTRLTVV.

This chain uses TRBV6-5 with TRBJ2-1; D is possibly TRBD1 (6 bases). The length of the CDR3 is 16 residues. V lost 1 base to trimming and J lost 4 bases, with 14 bases between them. Germline CDR1 and CDR2: MNHEY and SVGAGI. The CDR3 protein is CASSYYRAPAYNEQFF. The DNA of the CDR3 is TGTGCCAGCAGTTACTACAGGGCTCCTGCTTACAATGAGCAGTTCTTC.

As DNA, the CDR3 is TGTGCCACCAGTGACCTGACTAGCGGGGGACTTAACACAGATACGCAGTATTTT. Translation: CATSDLTSGGLNTDTQYF. This sequence joins TRBV24-1 and TRBJ2-3; TRBD2 agrees at 12 bases. Germline CDR1 reads KGHDR; CDR2 reads SFDVKD. The CDR3 length is 18 residues. J was trimmed by 2 bases and V by 4 bases; bases with no gene match: 9.

V usage is TRBV28 and J usage is TRBJ2-1, with 10 nucleotides matching TRBD1. V lost 8 bases and J lost 6; bases outside the gene matches: 10. This CDR3 spans 15 amino acids. Germline V CDR1 and CDR2: MDHEN, SYDVKM. In DNA form, the CDR3 reads TGTGCCAGCTTTCCTTGGGACAGGGGTATCAATGAGCAGTTCTTC. It is translated as CASFPWDRGINEQFF. Full variable domain (missing parts from reference TRBV28 and TRBJ2-1): DVKVTQSSRYLVKRTGEKVFLECVQDMDHENMFWYRQDPGLGLRLIYFSYDVKMKEKGDIPEGYSVSREKKERFSLILESASTNQTSMYLCASFPWDRGINEQFFGPGTRLTVL.

The chain uses TRBV3-1 and TRBJ2-1, with 9 positions matching TRBD1. Germline values: CDR1 LGHDT, CDR2 YNNKEL (reference sequence). The J segment lost 9 bases and the V segment lost 4 bases, leaving 7 bases of the junction unmatched. The CDR3 totals 14 residues. CDR3 in amino acids: CASSPGQGSFEQFF. In DNA, the CDR3 is TGTGCCAGCAGCCCCGGACAGGGGTCTTTTGAGCAGTTCTTC.

CDR3 DNA: TGTGCCAGCAACACAGCGAGCTCCTATAATTCACCCCTCCACTTT. Translated: CASNTASSYNSPLHF. J is TRBJ1-6 and V is TRBV28; D not certain. Deletions cut 7 bases from V and 0 bases from J, with 10 bases between. Germline V CDR1 and CDR2: MDHEN, SYDVKM. This CDR3 is 15 amino acids long.

This chain uses TRBV6-7 with TRBJ2-7; 8 positions match TRBD1. TRBV6-7 is an ORF, with its function uncertain. The CDR3 consists of 16 residues. V gave up 2 bases and J gave up 2 bases; unmatched junction bases: 8. The CDR3 coding sequence is TGTGCCAGCAGTTACGGATCGACAGGGGTTGCCTACGAGCAGTACTTC. Its translation: CASSYGSTGVAYEQYF.

This chain links TRBV5-6 with TRBJ2-7; D uncertain. The CDR3 is made up of 13 amino acids. Germline CDR1 is SGHDT and CDR2 is YYEEEE. V shed 3 bases and J shed 5 bases, with 12 bases lying between them. This chain's CDR3 is CASSSSGSNEQYF. The DNA of the CDR3 is TGTGCCAGCAGCTCGTCCGGGTCGAACGAGCAGTACTTC.

This chain joins TRBV3-1 and TRBJ1-6; unclear D gene. Trimming left V 0 bases short and J 12 bases short, with 9 bases between. The CDR3 has 13 amino acids. CDR1 is LGHDT and CDR2 is YNNKEL in the germline V gene (reference sequence). The CDR3, as DNA: TGTGCCAGCAGCCAAGATGGTGCCCGACCCCTCCACTTT. It yields the protein CASSQDGARPLHF.

The DNA for the CDR3 is TGCGCCAGCAGCTTGGCCAGAACCAACTATGGCTACACCTTC. Protein sequence: CASSLARTNYGYTF. V gene TRBV5-1 combines with J gene TRBJ1-2; D is unresolved. V shed 0 bases and J shed 2 bases, with 8 bases lying between them. The V gene's germline CDR1 is SGHRS and CDR2 YFSETQ. This CDR3 is 14 amino acids long.

The chain employs TRBV12-3 or TRBV12-4 and TRBJ2-5; D may be TRBD1 (5 bases). CDR3 length: 15 amino acids. With 6 bases removed from V and 3 bases from J, the gap between germline ends came to 17 bases. Written as DNA, the CDR3 is TGTGCCAGCAGCGCAGGGTCCGTGCCCAAAGAGACCCAGTACTTC. Amino acids: CASSAGSVPKETQYF.

The chain employs TRBV5-1 and TRBJ2-2, with D unresolved. CDR1 is SGHRS and CDR2 is YFSETQ in the germline V gene. Trimming removed 4 bases from V and 0 bases from J, with 7 bases in between. This CDR3 is 14 amino acids long. The CDR3: CASSSPANTGELFF. The CDR3 DNA reads as TGCGCCAGCAGCAGCCCCGCGAACACCGGGGAGCTGTTTTTT.

The V gene is TRBV5-4, the J gene TRBJ2-2; D perhaps matches TRBD2 (5 bases). This CDR3 has 14 amino acids. In germline, CDR1 is SGHNT, CDR2 YYREEE (reference sequence). Trimming removed 0 bases from V and 6 bases from J, with 9 bases in between. CDR3: CASSLAAGPGELFF. The CDR3 DNA sequence: TGTGCCAGCAGCTTGGCCGCGGGTCCCGGGGAGCTGTTTTTT. The whole variable domain, remainder taken from reference TRBV5-4 and TRBJ2-2, is ETGVTQSPTHLIKTRGQQVTLRCSSQSGHNTVSWYQQALGQGPQFIFQYYREEENGRGNFPPRFSGLQFPNYSSELNVNALELDDSALYLCASSLAAGPGELFFGEGSRLTVL.

The V and J genes are TRBV7-2 and TRBJ2-5; D may be TRBD1 (5 bases). From germline, CDR1 is SGHTA and CDR2 FQGNSA. The CDR3 consists of 12 residues. V lost 4 bases and J lost 12, with 15 bases in between. DNA of the CDR3: TGTGCCAGCAGCTGGACATTACAGCCCAAGTACTTC. This sequence encodes CASSWTLQPKYF.

The chain couples TRBV4-2 to TRBJ2-3, with D perhaps TRBD2 (6 bases). The CDR3 runs 17 residues. Germline CDR1 reads LGHNA; CDR2 reads YNFKEQ. V dropped 4 bases and J dropped 2 bases, with 19 bases sitting between them. The CDR3 nucleotides read TGTGCCAGCAGCCGTCAACTAGCCCTCGACTTCACAGATACGCAGTATTTT. Translating gives CASSRQLALDFTDTQYF.

The CDR3 region is CASSPGDDLYGYTF. The CDR3, as DNA: TGTGCCAGCTCACCAGGGGACGATCTCTATGGCTACACCTTC. The rearrangement joins TRBV18 to TRBJ1-2; D possibly corresponds to TRBD1 (5 bases). This CDR3 spans 14 amino acids. Trimming removed 2 bases from V and 4 bases from J, with 11 bases in between. Germline V gene data show CDR1 as KGHSH and CDR2 as LQKENI.

This chain uses TRBV12-3 or TRBV12-4 with TRBJ1-1, with 7 bases fitting TRBD1. With V trimmed by 4 bases and J by 3 bases, 8 bases remained unmatched. This CDR3 region has 15 residues. CDR3: CASSSSGTVYTEAFF. In DNA form, the CDR3 reads TGTGCCAGCAGTTCTTCAGGGACAGTATACACTGAAGCTTTCTTT.

V and J are TRBV3-1 and TRBJ2-2; weak D call: TRBD1 (7 bases). V gave up 8 bases and J gave up 6 bases, with 22 bases separating them. Germline CDR1 LGHDT, CDR2 YNNKEL (reference sequence). The length of the CDR3 is 16 residues. This CDR3 reads CASYPTGRGRSGELFF. The CDR3 DNA reads as TGTGCCAGCTACCCGACGGGCAGGGGGAGGTCCGGGGAGCTGTTTTTT. Variable domain in full (rest from reference TRBV3-1 and TRBJ2-2): DTAVSQTPKYLVTQMGNDKSIKCEQNLGHDTMYWYKQDSKKFLKIMFSYNNKELIINETVPNRFSPKSPDKAHLNLHINSLELGDSAVYFCASYPTGRGRSGELFFGEGSRLTVL.

The chain has TRBV20-1 and TRBJ1-1, with 8 nucleotides matching TRBD1. V shed 6 bases, J shed 5 bases, and the junction held 11 bases outside the gene matches. There are 14 residues in the CDR3. The V gene's germline CDR1 is DFQATT and CDR2 SNEGSKA (reference sequence). The CDR3 loop reads CSASQGGPATEAFF. In nucleotides, the CDR3 is TGCAGTGCGTCACAGGGGGGTCCGGCGACTGAAGCTTTCTTT.

The chain carries TRBV6-5 and TRBJ2-7, with a weak D call TRBD1 (6 bases). Trimming stripped 5 bases from V and 1 base from J, with 12 bases between. The CDR3 is 14 residues long. The V gene's germline CDR1 is MNHEY and CDR2 SVGAGI. The CDR3 is CASSPNRDSYEQYF. CDR3 nucleotide sequence: TGTGCCAGCAGTCCCAACAGGGATTCCTACGAGCAGTACTTC.